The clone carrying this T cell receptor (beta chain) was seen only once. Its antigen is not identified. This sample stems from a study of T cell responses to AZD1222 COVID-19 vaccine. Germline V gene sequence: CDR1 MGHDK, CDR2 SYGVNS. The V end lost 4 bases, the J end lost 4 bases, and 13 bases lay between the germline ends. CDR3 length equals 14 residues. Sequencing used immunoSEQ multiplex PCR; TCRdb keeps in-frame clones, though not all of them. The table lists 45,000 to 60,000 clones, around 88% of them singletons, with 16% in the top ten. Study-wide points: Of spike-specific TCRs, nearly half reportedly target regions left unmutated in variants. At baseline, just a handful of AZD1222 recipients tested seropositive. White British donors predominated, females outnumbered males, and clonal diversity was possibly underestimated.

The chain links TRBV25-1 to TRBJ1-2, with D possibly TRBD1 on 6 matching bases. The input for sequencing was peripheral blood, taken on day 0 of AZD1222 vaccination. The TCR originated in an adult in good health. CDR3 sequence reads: CASSGPGHLYGYTF. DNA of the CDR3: TGTGCCAGCAGTGGCCCGGGACACCTCTATGGCTACACCTTC.